The present TCR beta chain was sequenced within a study of OX40 agonist ivuxolimab in advanced cancers. With regard to the full study: The costimulatory receptor OX40 (CD134) was targeted by ivuxolimab, a fully human IgG2 agonistic monoclonal antibody. Intravenous ivuxolimab was administered to patients every 2 weeks at six dose levels: 0.01, 0.1, 0.3, 1.5, 3 and 10 mg/kg. Of the roughly 50 dose-escalation patients, hepatocellular carcinoma was present in about 20, melanoma in approximately 15, renal cell carcinoma in 9 and head and neck cancer in 9. The dose-escalation cohort was roughly 87% male with a mean age of roughly 60 years, ranging from roughly 20 to 80. Prior anti-PD-1, anti-PD-L1 or anti-CTLA-4 therapy was permitted, and checkpoint inhibitors had been received by approximately 39% of dose-escalation patients. Partial responses occurred in three dose-escalation patients: two with cutaneous melanoma and one with hepatocellular carcinoma. The purpose of peripheral TCRbeta sequencing was to test whether ivuxolimab changed TCR sequence diversity and led to clonal T-cell expansion. The paper describes the monotherapy dose-escalation part (N of about 47 patients) of the phase I trial of ivuxolimab.

For sequencing of the TCRbeta CDR3 region, genomic DNA was extracted from the sorted cells. The immunoSEQ Assay was used to sequence the TCRbeta CDR3 regions. The table was pulled from immuneACCESS by TCRdb, which kept in-frame rearrangements only. Such tables lose some clones; where checked, under half of the loss comes from unresolved V genes, and the rest has no known cause. Recorded for this sample are fewer than 75,000 clones; around nine tenths of them occurred a single time. The ten largest clones capture about 0.66% of the sample. V is reduced by 2 bases and J by 2 bases, leaving a spacing of 8 bases between them. Reading the germline V gene gives CDR1 SGHRS and CDR2 YFSETQ. The CDR3 holds 14 amino acids from the cysteine to the phenylalanine. The DNA shown is the 42-base CDR3, in frame from base 1. Results and caveats for the whole study, not just this receptor: In partial responders in the 0.1-3.0 mg/kg groups, normalized peripheral clonal expansion was found to be among the lowest, especially among CD8+ T cells. Antigen specificity was not determined for the clonally expanded peripheral T cells. On average, CD8+ T cells showed more expanded clones than CD4+ T cells after ivuxolimab. At doses of 0.1 to 3.0 mg/kg, clonal expansion of both CD4+ and CD8+ T cells in blood was seen between baseline and week 6. Low levels of normalized T-cell clonal expansion were also seen in some patients who did not respond.

The trial excluded patients who had a history of autoimmune disease or were on systemic immunosuppression. In every dose cohort, peripheral blood was drawn for TCR sequencing at baseline, cycle 4 day 1, and cycle 7 day 1. The samples were drawn from a first-in-human, open-label, multicenter phase I dose-escalation trial of ivuxolimab. Adults with locally advanced or metastatic melanoma, renal cell, hepatocellular, or head and neck squamous cell carcinoma were enrolled in the trial. Before TCR sequencing, CD4+ and CD8+ T cells were separately sorted from peripheral blood. Concerning this clone: No antigen is known for it. No much larger clonotype is one base removed from it; base qualities were not supplied.

The sequence derives from an adult with an advanced solid tumor such as melanoma, head and neck, liver or kidney cancer. Recombination linked TRBV5-1 to TRBJ1-5, with a weak D call of TRBD1 (6 bases match). The starting material was CD4+ or CD8+ T cells sorted from blood, obtained in a trial of the OX40 agonist ivuxolimab. The CDR3 in this case is CASSLGGGNQPQHF. DNA sequence: TGCGCCAGCAGCTTAGGGGGAGGCAATCAGCCCCAGCATTTT.